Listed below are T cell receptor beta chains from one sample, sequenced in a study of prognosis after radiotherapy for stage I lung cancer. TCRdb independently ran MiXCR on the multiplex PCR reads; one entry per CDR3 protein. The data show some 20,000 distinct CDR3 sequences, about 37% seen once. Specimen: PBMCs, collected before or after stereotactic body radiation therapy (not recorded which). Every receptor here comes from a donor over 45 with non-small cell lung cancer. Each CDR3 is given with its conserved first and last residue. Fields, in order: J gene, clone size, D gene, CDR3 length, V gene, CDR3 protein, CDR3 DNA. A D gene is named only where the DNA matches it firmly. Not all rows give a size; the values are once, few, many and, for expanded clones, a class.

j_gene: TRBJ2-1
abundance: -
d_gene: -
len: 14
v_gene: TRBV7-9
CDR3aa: CASSLGGGTGEQFF
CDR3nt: TGTGCCAGCAGCTTAGGGGGCGGGACGGGTGAGCAGTTCTTC

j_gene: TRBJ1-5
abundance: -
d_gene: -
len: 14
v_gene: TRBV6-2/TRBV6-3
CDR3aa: CASTVRMGYKPQHF
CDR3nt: TGTGCTAGCACTGTGCGTATGGGCTATAAGCCCCAGCATTTT

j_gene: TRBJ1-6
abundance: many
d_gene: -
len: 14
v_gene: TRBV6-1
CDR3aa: CASSQTLQGSPLHF
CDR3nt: TGTGCCAGCAGTCAAACTCTACAGGGATCACCCCTCCACTTT

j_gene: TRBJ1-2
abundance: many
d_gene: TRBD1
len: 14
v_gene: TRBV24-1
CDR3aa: CATMPGQGAGGYTF
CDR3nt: TGTGCCACCATGCCGGGACAGGGGGCTGGTGGCTACACCTTC

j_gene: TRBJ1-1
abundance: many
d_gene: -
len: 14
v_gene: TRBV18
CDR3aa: CASSVGLGNTEAFF
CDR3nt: TGTGCCAGCTCAGTGGGACTCGGGAACACTGAAGCTTTCTTT

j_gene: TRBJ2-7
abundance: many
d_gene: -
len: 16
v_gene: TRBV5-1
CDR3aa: CASSLDGSARSYEQYF
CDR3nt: TGCGCCAGCAGCTTGGACGGGAGCGCCCGCTCCTACGAGCAGTACTTC

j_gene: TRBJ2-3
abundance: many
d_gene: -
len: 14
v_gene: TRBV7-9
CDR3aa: CASSLSGSTDTQYF
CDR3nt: TGTGCCAGCAGTCTAAGCGGGTCCACAGATACGCAGTATTTT

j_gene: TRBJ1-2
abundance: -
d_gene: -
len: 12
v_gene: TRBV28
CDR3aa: CASSSRTFFYTF
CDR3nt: TGTGCCAGCAGTTCCCGGACGTTCTTCTACACCTTC

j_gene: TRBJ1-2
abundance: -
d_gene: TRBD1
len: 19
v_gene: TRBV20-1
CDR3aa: CSARERGIGLTGGKSGYTF
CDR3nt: TGCAGTGCTAGAGAAAGGGGGATAGGGTTAACAGGGGGTAAGAGTGGCTACACCTTC

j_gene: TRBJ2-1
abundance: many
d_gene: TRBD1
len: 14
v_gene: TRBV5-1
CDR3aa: CASNRDRENNEQFF
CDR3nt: TGCGCCAGTAACCGGGACAGGGAGAACAATGAGCAGTTCTTC

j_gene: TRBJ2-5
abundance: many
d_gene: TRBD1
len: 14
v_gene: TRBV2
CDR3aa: CASSAGTGGETQYF
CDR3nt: TGTGCCAGCAGTGCCGGGACAGGCGGAGAGACCCAGTACTTC

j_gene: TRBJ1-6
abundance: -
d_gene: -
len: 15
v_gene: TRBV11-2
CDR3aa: CASSLVTGSNSPLHF
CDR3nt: TGTGCCAGCAGCTTAGTAACTGGGAGCAATTCACCCCTCCACTTT

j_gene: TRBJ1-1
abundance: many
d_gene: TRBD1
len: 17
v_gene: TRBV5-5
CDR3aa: CASSLEAPPRGLTEAFF
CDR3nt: TGTGCCAGCAGCTTGGAGGCCCCACCGAGGGGGCTCACTGAAGCTTTCTTT

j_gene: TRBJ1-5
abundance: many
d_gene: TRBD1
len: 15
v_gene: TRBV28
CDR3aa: CASSFGQGFRQPQHF
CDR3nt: TGTGCCAGCAGTTTTGGACAGGGGTTTCGTCAGCCCCAGCATTTT

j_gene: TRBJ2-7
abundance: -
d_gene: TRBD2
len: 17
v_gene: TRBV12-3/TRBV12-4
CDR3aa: CASSQERLAGSSYEQYF
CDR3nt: TGTGCCAGCAGCCAAGAACGACTAGCGGGTAGCTCCTACGAGCAGTACTTC

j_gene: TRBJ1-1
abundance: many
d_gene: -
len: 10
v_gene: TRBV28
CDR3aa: CASSFEEAFF
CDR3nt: TGTGCCAGCAGTTTTGAGGAAGCTTTCTTT

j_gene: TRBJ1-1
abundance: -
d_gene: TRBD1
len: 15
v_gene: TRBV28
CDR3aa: CASTVTGQWNTEAFF
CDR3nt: TGTGCCAGCACCGTAACGGGACAGTGGAACACTGAAGCTTTCTTT

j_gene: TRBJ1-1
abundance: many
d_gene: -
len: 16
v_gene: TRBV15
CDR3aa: CATSHGAGAGDTEAFF
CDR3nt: TGTGCCACCAGCCATGGGGCGGGGGCGGGGGACACTGAAGCTTTCTTT

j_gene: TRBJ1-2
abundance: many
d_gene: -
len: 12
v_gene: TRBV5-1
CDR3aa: CASSFGDYGYTF
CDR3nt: TGCGCCAGCAGCTTCGGGGACTATGGCTACACCTTC

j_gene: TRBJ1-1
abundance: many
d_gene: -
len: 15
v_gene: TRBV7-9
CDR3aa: CASSFGQPKNTEAFF
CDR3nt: TGTGCCAGCAGCTTCGGACAGCCAAAGAACACTGAAGCTTTCTTT

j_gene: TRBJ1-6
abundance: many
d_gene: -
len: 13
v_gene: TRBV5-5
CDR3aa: CASSLAGNSPLHF
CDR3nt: TGTGCCAGCAGCTTGGCCGGTAATTCACCCCTCCACTTT

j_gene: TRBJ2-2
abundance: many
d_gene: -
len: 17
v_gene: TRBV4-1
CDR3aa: CASSQVDLGFHTGELFF
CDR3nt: TGCGCCAGCAGCCAAGTGGACCTGGGATTCCACACCGGGGAGCTGTTTTTT